Listed here are 24 T cell receptor beta chains from one sample, sequenced in a study of cytomegalovirus exposure and HLA in healthy donors. Primers: 60 Vbeta forward and 13 Jbeta reverse. Here immunoSEQ multiplex PCR was the method, and the copy in TCRdb shows in-frame clones only, minus some. The table has 95,000 to 130,000 clones, roughly a tenth seen once. The sequenced material came from PBMCs. These receptors were obtained from a man aged 25 to 40 in good health and CMV-seronegative.

This clone was detected only a few times. The V gene is TRBV18, the J gene TRBJ1-1; 9 bases line up with TRBD1. The CDR3 is 17 amino acids. The ends lost 3 bases at V and 5 bases at J; junction bases unmatched: 13. Germline lookup yields CDR1 KGHSH and CDR2 LQKENI. CDR3 in DNA: TGTGCCAGCTCACCCCGATCGGCCGGGACAGGGAGGACTGAAGCTTTCTTT. Protein product: CASSPRSAGTGRTEAFF. Full variable domain (rest looked up from reference TRBV18 and TRBJ1-1): NAGVMQNPRHLVRRRGQEARLRCSPMKGHSHVYWYRQLPEEGLKFMVYLQKENIIDESGMPKERFSAEFPKEGPSILRIQQVVRGDSAAYFCASSPRSAGTGRTEAFFGQGTRLTVV.

The V and J genes are TRBV18 and TRBJ2-3, with 14 bases fitting TRBD2. This CDR3 contains 17 residues. With 6 bases clipped from V and 2 bases from J, the junction kept 7 bases outside the gene matches. Germline values: CDR1 KGHSH, CDR2 LQKENI. The CDR3 protein is CASSEGTSGRLTDTQYF. CDR3 DNA: TGTGCCAGCTCGGAAGGGACTAGCGGGAGACTCACAGATACGCAGTATTTT.

J is TRBJ2-7 and V is TRBV11-2, with D perhaps TRBD1 (5 bases). V was cut by 0 bases and J by 2 bases, with 11 bases left in between. Germline V gene data show CDR1 as SGHAT and CDR2 as FQNNGV. This CDR3 is built from 15 residues. The CDR3 loop is CASSLEDTGTYEQYF. CDR3 nucleotide sequence: TGTGCCAGCAGCTTAGAGGATACAGGAACCTACGAGCAGTACTTC.

The chain is built from TRBV19 and TRBJ2-7; 10 bases are a match to TRBD1. Per the germline V gene, CDR1 is LNHDA and CDR2 is SQIVND (reference sequence). This CDR3 has 15 amino acids. The junction had 10 bases not matched to a gene; V was cut back by 6 bases and J by 5 bases. The CDR3 is CASRGPGQGRHEQYF. The CDR3 DNA reads as TGTGCCAGTAGGGGCCCGGGACAGGGGCGCCACGAGCAGTACTTC.

In its sample, this clone was seen a few times. The chain has TRBV5-8 and TRBJ2-5; tentatively, D is TRBD2 (5 bases). This CDR3 has 13 amino acids. The V and J ends lost 2 bases and 4 bases respectively, with 9 bases between them. The V gene's germline CDR1 is SGHTS and CDR2 YDEGEE. The chain's CDR3 is CASSFRGRETQYF. Written as DNA, the CDR3 is TGTGCCAGCAGCTTCCGTGGGAGAGAGACCCAGTACTTC.

The chain has TRBV10-1 and TRBJ1-2, with 10 bases lining up with TRBD1. V shed 9 bases, J shed 4 bases, and the junction held 11 bases outside the gene matches. This CDR3 region has 15 residues. CDR1 and CDR2 from the germline V gene are WNHNN and SYGVQD (reference sequence). The CDR3 DNA is TGCGCCAGTTCGCAAGGGACAGGGGACCCCTATGGCTACACCTTC. It is translated as CASSQGTGDPYGYTF.

The sample holds a few counts of this clone. The chain is built from TRBV28 and TRBJ2-7, with 9 bases identical to TRBD2. The CDR3 is 15 residues long. Germline CDR1 is MDHEN and CDR2 is SYDVKM. V lost 3 bases, J lost 4 bases, and 7 bases stayed unmatched. CDR3 DNA sequence: TGTGCCAGCAGTTTTTCAGGACTAGCGAATTACGAGCAGTACTTC. It yields the protein CASSFSGLANYEQYF. The full variable domain, rest sourced from reference TRBV28 and TRBJ2-7, is DVKVTQSSRYLVKRTGEKVFLECVQDMDHENMFWYRQDPGLGLRLIYFSYDVKMKEKGDIPEGYSVSREKKERFSLILESASTNQTSMYLCASSFSGLANYEQYFGPGTRLTVT.

This clone was observed a few times. The V and J genes are TRBV4-3 and TRBJ1-3; possibly TRBD1 for D (5 bases). CDR1 is LGHNA, CDR2 YSLEER, per germline. This CDR3 is 14 amino acids long. The V end lost 1 base, the J end lost 4 bases, and 8 bases lay between the germline ends. The CDR3 here is CASSQGQWGNTIYF. Written as DNA, the CDR3 is TGCGCCAGCAGCCAAGGACAGTGGGGAAACACCATATATTTT.

This chain uses TRBV4-3 with TRBJ2-5, with TRBD2 matching 10 bases. Trimming cost V 4 bases and J 2 bases; bases outside gene matches: 13. The CDR3 has 18 residues. Germline V gene sequence: CDR1 LGHNA, CDR2 YSLEER. The CDR3 sequence is CASSRGASGGPYQETQYF. In nucleotides, the CDR3 is TGCGCCAGCAGCCGTGGGGCTAGCGGGGGTCCGTATCAAGAGACCCAGTACTTC.

This clone has only a few counts. The rearrangement joins TRBV19 to TRBJ2-5, with 8 nucleotides matching TRBD2. The V and J ends lost 5 bases and 4 bases, in that order; junction bases with no gene match: 12. This CDR3 is 16 amino acids long. The V gene's germline CDR1 is LNHDA and CDR2 SQIVND (reference sequence). CDR3 in amino acids: CASSRSAGGLTETQYF. CDR3 bases: TGTGCCAGTAGTCGGAGTGCGGGGGGATTGACAGAGACCCAGTACTTC.

This rearrangement joins TRBV19 to TRBJ2-2; maybe TRBD1 (6 bases). This CDR3 spans 17 amino acids. Trimming took 4 bases from V and 5 from J, leaving 20 bases between them. Germline V gives CDR1 LNHDA, CDR2 SQIVND (reference sequence). The CDR3: CASSKEVRGRWTGELFF. The CDR3, as DNA: TGTGCCAGTAGTAAGGAGGTGAGGGGGAGATGGACCGGGGAGCTGTTTTTT.

The chain combines TRBV9 with TRBJ2-1, with 9 bases lining up with TRBD2. The J segment lost 7 bases and the V segment lost 0 bases, leaving 5 bases of the junction unmatched. This CDR3 is 15 amino acids long. Germline V gene sequence: CDR1 SGDLS, CDR2 YYNGEE. CDR3 sequence reads: CASSVVSSGTNEQFF. The CDR3 region has the DNA TGTGCCAGCAGCGTAGTATCTAGCGGGACAAATGAGCAGTTCTTC.

A few counts support this clone. The genes are TRBV19 and TRBJ1-1; 7 positions agree with TRBD1. J lost 0 bases, V lost 6 bases, and 4 bases had no gene match. The CDR3 extends over 14 amino acids. Germline V gene lookup returns CDR1 LNHDA and CDR2 SQIVND (reference sequence). CDR3 nucleotides: TGTGCCAGTAGGATCGGGACAGTGAACACTGAAGCTTTCTTT. Encoded protein: CASRIGTVNTEAFF.

This clone has a handful of counts. This rearrangement joins TRBV18 to TRBJ2-5; 12 positions match TRBD2. V lost 9 bases to trimming and J lost 5 bases; unmatched junction nucleotides: 10. Germline-derived CDR1 and CDR2 are KGHSH and LQKENI. The length of the CDR3 is 15 residues. The CDR3: CASRLAGASRETQYF. For the CDR3, the DNA is TGTGCCAGTCGACTAGCGGGAGCTTCGCGGGAGACCCAGTACTTC.

The chain is built from TRBV29-1 and TRBJ1-2, with a possible D match to TRBD1 (5 bases). Trimming left V 4 bases short and J 8 bases short, with 14 bases between. The length of the CDR3 is 12 residues. CDR1 is SQVTM, CDR2 ANQGSEA, per germline. The CDR3 is CSVGQTTYGYTF. The CDR3 coding sequence is TGCAGCGTTGGACAGACCACATACGGCTACACCTTC.

This clone showed up just a few times. The chain uses TRBV6-5 and TRBJ1-2, with D perhaps matching TRBD1 (6 bases). The ends were cut back, 2 bases at V and 2 bases at J, with 9 bases in the middle. Germline V CDR1 and CDR2: MNHEY, SVGAGI. There are 14 residues in the CDR3. The CDR3 sequence: CASSYDRMNYGYTF. The CDR3 DNA follows: TGTGCCAGCAGTTACGACAGGATGAACTATGGCTACACCTTC.

The chain recombines TRBV18 with TRBJ1-2, with unresolved D. CDR1 KGHSH and CDR2 LQKENI come from the germline V gene. CDR3 length: 13 amino acids. The germline V and J ends were trimmed by 3 bases and 6 bases, with 11 bases remaining between them. CDR3: CASSPLERDGYTF. The DNA of the CDR3 is TGTGCCAGCTCACCCCTAGAACGGGATGGCTACACCTTC.

This clone was observed a handful of times. The CDR3 reads CASSPSPTGNYGYTF. The CDR3 region has the DNA TGTGCCAGCAGCCCCAGTCCGACAGGGAACTATGGCTACACCTTC. The V gene is TRBV5-5, the J gene TRBJ1-2; 7 bases map to TRBD1. This CDR3 contains 15 residues. V shed 4 bases and J 2 bases; nucleotides not matched to a gene: 8. CDR1 is SGHKS, CDR2 YYEKEE, per germline (reference sequence).

This chain joins TRBV12-5 and TRBJ2-1, with 9 bases aligning to TRBD2. CDR1 LGHNT and CDR2 FRNRAP come from the germline V gene. Germline trimming cut 4 bases from V and 0 bases from J; bases unmatched to any gene: 10. The CDR3 contains 18 residues. Written as DNA, the CDR3 is TGTGCTAGTGGTTCGCCTCCACGACTAGCGGACTCCTACAATGAGCAGTTCTTC. As protein: CASGSPPRLADSYNEQFF. Full variable domain (remainder filled in from reference TRBV12-5 and TRBJ2-1): DARVTQTPRHKVTEMGQEVTMRCQPILGHNTVFWYRQTMMQGLELLAYFRNRAPLDDSGMPKDRFSAEMPDATLATLKIQPSEPRDSAVYFCASGSPPRLADSYNEQFFGPGTRLTVL.

The J gene is TRBJ2-4, the V gene TRBV28, with 7 bases identical to TRBD1. Germline trimming cut 5 bases from V and 7 bases from J; bases unmatched to any gene: 5. Germline-derived CDR1 and CDR2 are MDHEN and SYDVKM. This CDR3 is built from 13 residues. Written as DNA, the CDR3 is TGTGCCAGCAGTCCGAGGACAGGTAACATTCAGTACTTC. This sequence encodes CASSPRTGNIQYF. Full variable domain (missing parts from reference TRBV28 and TRBJ2-4): DVKVTQSSRYLVKRTGEKVFLECVQDMDHENMFWYRQDPGLGLRLIYFSYDVKMKEKGDIPEGYSVSREKKERFSLILESASTNQTSMYLCASSPRTGNIQYFGAGTRLSVL.

In this sample, this clone turned up a few times. V gene TRBV6-7 combines with J gene TRBJ1-5, with 7 bases lining up with TRBD1. TRBV6-7 falls under the ORF class, with uncertain function. This CDR3 is built from 14 residues. Trimming at V came to 7 bases and at J to 4 bases, leaving 7 bases not matched to a gene. CDR3 region: CASIGRQGNQPQHF. CDR3 DNA sequence: TGTGCCAGCATAGGCAGACAGGGAAATCAGCCCCAGCATTTT.

The genes are TRBV6-5 and TRBJ1-4; D unresolved. The germline CDR1 and CDR2 sequences are MNHEY and SVGAGI. The CDR3 has 13 amino acids. V gave up 5 bases and J gave up 8 bases, with 12 bases separating them. Here the CDR3 reads CASSPSVLEKLFF. The CDR3 DNA follows: TGTGCCAGCAGTCCTTCCGTTTTAGAAAAACTGTTTTTT.

J is TRBJ1-4 and V is TRBV2; D gene ambiguous. CDR3 length: 15 amino acids. Trimming stripped 5 bases from V and 8 bases from J, with 18 bases between. CDR1 SNHLY and CDR2 FYNNEI come from the germline V gene. The CDR3 DNA reads TGTGCCAGCAGTCCTTCATCGGGTCGAGGGGAAAAACTGTTTTTT. It is translated as CASSPSSGRGEKLFF. The whole variable domain, filled in from reference TRBV2 and TRBJ1-4, reads EPEVTQTPSHQVTQMGQEVILRCVPISNHLYFYWYRQILGQKVEFLVSFYNNEISEKSEIFDDQFSVERPDGSNFTLKIRSTKLEDSAMYFCASSPSSGRGEKLFFGSGTQLSVL.

This chain joins TRBV6-1 and TRBJ1-3; D may be TRBD1 (6 bases). Between the trimmed V and J ends, which lost 1 base and 0 bases, there was a span of 7 bases. From germline, CDR1 is MNHNS and CDR2 SASEGT. This CDR3 has 15 amino acids. This chain's CDR3 is CASSEVGASGNTIYF. The CDR3 DNA sequence: TGTGCCAGCAGTGAAGTGGGGGCCTCTGGAAACACCATATATTTT.